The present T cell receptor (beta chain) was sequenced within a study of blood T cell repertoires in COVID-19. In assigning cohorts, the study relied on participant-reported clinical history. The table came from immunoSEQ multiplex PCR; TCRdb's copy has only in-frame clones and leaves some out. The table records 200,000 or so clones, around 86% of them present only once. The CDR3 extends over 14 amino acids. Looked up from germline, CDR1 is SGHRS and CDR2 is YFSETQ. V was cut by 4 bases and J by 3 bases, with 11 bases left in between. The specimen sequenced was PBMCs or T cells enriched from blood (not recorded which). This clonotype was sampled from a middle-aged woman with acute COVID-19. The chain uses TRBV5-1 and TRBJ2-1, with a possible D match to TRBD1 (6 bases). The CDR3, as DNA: TGCGCCAGCAGCACCGGACAGAGCTACAATGAGCAGTTCTTC. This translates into CASSTGQSYNEQFF.